These 21 T cell receptor beta chains came from one sample sequenced in a study of metastatic and nonmetastatic thyroid tumors. No patient received treatment before thyroid surgery. TCRdb re-analyzed the PCR reads using MiXCR. Of 85,000 to 100,000 clones in the sample, over 9.5% were seen once. The sample comprised blood. These receptors were obtained from a female donor with papillary thyroid cancer or a benign thyroid nodule (not recorded which). Some clones in this sample may be carry-over from other donors' samples.

This clone was detected only a few times. The rearrangement uses TRBV2 and TRBJ2-7; D uncertain. Germline V CDR1 and CDR2: SNHLY, FYNNEI. The CDR3 has 12 amino acids. Trimming pared 1 base from V and 6 bases from J, leaving 7 bases between. CDR3 nucleotides: TGTGCCAGCAGTGAAGGGTTGGGCGAGCAGTACTTC. Translating gives CASSEGLGEQYF.

This clone occurred once. The germline gene is not matched at one end of the junction; a read error may be the cause. The V gene is TRBV9, the J gene TRBJ2-2; maybe TRBD1 (6 bases). From germline, CDR1 is SGDLS and CDR2 YYNGEE. This CDR3 region has 15 residues. Here the CDR3 reads CAISVLVGGTGELFF. CDR3 DNA: TGTGCCATCAGCGTACTGGTAGGGGGCACCGGGGAGCTGTTTTTT.

V is TRBV27 and J is TRBJ2-7, with 8 bases matching TRBD1. Losses at the gene ends were 7 bases for V and 1 base for J; bases not matched to a gene: 6. There are 14 residues in the CDR3. Germline assignment: CDR1 MNHEY and CDR2 SMNVEV (reference sequence). The CDR3 region has the DNA TGTGCCAGCACACAGGACAGGGAATCCTACGAGCAGTACTTC. Amino acid sequence: CASTQDRESYEQYF.

This clone was seen repeatedly, ten times or more. The chain carries TRBV7-6 and TRBJ1-6; unclear D gene. The V gene's germline CDR1 is SGHVS and CDR2 FNYEAQ. The CDR3 has 9 amino acids. The CDR3 nucleotides are TGTGCTACAAATTCACCCCTCCACTTT. It encodes CATNSPLHF.

This clone was found many times. CDR3 region: CASTGRASVYEQYF. CDR3 coding DNA: TGTGCCAGCACGGGAAGGGCGAGTGTGTACGAGCAGTACTTC. The rearrangement uses TRBV7-2 and TRBJ2-7, with D possibly matching TRBD2 (5 bases). Trimming removed 7 bases from V and 4 bases from J, with 17 bases in between. CDR3 size: 14 residues. Germline values: CDR1 SGHTA, CDR2 FQGNSA.

The chain carries TRBV30 and TRBJ2-7, with 7 bases aligning to TRBD1. Germline V lookup: CDR1 GTSNPN, CDR2 SVGIG (reference sequence). Trimming cost V 8 bases and J 6 bases; bases outside gene matches: 13. The CDR3 contains 13 residues. In DNA, the CDR3 is TGTGCCGGGGACAGCGATATACGTGGCGAGCAGTACTTC. Translating gives CAGDSDIRGEQYF.

The chain couples TRBV30 to TRBJ1-2; D is unresolved. Germline V gene sequence: CDR1 GTSNPN, CDR2 SVGIG (reference sequence). This CDR3 region has 12 residues. The V end was cut by 6 bases, the J end by 7 bases, with 15 bases between. DNA for the CDR3: TGTGCCTGTAGTCCGAGAGTATTTGGCTACACCTTC. Translated, it gives CACSPRVFGYTF.

In its sample, this clone was seen many times. The CDR3: CASSTTGNNSPLHF. In DNA form, the CDR3 reads TGTGCCAGCAGCACGACTGGGAATAATTCACCCCTCCACTTT. The chain employs TRBV9 and TRBJ1-6; D call uncertain. Germline V gene lookup returns CDR1 SGDLS and CDR2 YYNGEE. The CDR3 has 14 residues. The V end lost 4 bases, the J end lost 5 bases, and 10 bases lay between the germline ends. Supplemented by reference TRBV9 and TRBJ1-6, the full variable domain reads DSGVTQTPKHLITATGQRVTLRCSPRSGDLSVYWYQQSLDQGLQFLIQYYNGEERAKGNILERFSAQQFPDLHSELNLSSLELGDSALYFCASSTTGNNSPLHFGNGTRLTVT.

This clone was recorded at least ten times. The chain combines TRBV18 with TRBJ2-2; D possibly corresponds to TRBD1 (6 bases). The CDR3 is 16 amino acids. V lost 3 bases to trimming and J lost 4 bases, with 15 bases between them. The germline gives CDR1 KGHSH, CDR2 LQKENI. The CDR3 loop is CASSPFADSSTGELFF. CDR3 DNA: TGTGCCAGCTCACCTTTTGCGGACAGCTCCACCGGGGAGCTGTTTTTT.

The table lists this clone with many counts. The V and J genes are TRBV15 and TRBJ2-1; the match to TRBD2 covers 8 bases. Germline V gene sequence: CDR1 LNHNV, CDR2 YYDKDF (reference sequence). The CDR3 length is 15 residues. J was trimmed by 7 bases and V by 8 bases; bases with no gene match: 13. The CDR3 loop is CATLNQPGRANEQFF. CDR3 nucleotides: TGTGCCACCTTAAATCAACCCGGGAGGGCAAATGAGCAGTTCTTC.

The rearrangement joins TRBV4-1 to TRBJ2-2; no clear D. Trimming shortened V by 4 bases and J by 1 base, and 10 bases separated the two germline ends. Germline assignment: CDR1 MGHRA and CDR2 YSYEKL. The CDR3 runs 15 residues. The CDR3: CASSRTGMNTGELFF. The CDR3 DNA reads as TGCGCCAGCAGCCGCACCGGAATGAACACCGGGGAGCTGTTTTTT.

This clone was found many times. V gene TRBV20-1 combines with J gene TRBJ2-1; the D gene is possibly TRBD1 (5 bases). The CDR3 consists of 14 residues. V shed 3 bases and J shed 4 bases, with 13 bases lying between them. Germline-derived CDR1 and CDR2 are DFQATT and SNEGSKA (reference sequence). CDR3 loop: CSASKGANYNEQFF. DNA for the CDR3: TGCAGTGCTAGCAAAGGGGCGAATTACAATGAGCAGTTCTTC.

This clone has ten or more counts. The V gene is TRBV15, the J gene TRBJ2-7, with 11 bases aligning to TRBD2. From germline, CDR1 is LNHNV and CDR2 YYDKDF (reference sequence). V lost 4 bases, J lost 0 bases, and 2 bases stayed unmatched. The CDR3 loop spans 15 amino acids. The DNA for the CDR3 is TGTGCCACCAGCATCGGGACTAGCGGCTCCTACGAGCAGTACTTC. This sequence encodes CATSIGTSGSYEQYF.

This clone was detected many times. The V gene is TRBV6-1, the J gene TRBJ1-5; tentatively, D is TRBD1 (5 bases). The CDR3 runs to 15 residues. Germline V lookup: CDR1 MNHNS, CDR2 SASEGT. V was pared by 4 bases and J by 8 bases, with 18 bases between. As DNA, the CDR3 is TGTGCCAGCAGTGGACGCCGGGGGGTGCCGGAGCCCCAGCATTTT. It specifies CASSGRRGVPEPQHF.

This clone was picked up many times. The CDR3 region has the DNA TGTGCCAGCAGCCAAGCCATGACTAGCGGGAGGCCCTACGAGCAGTACTTC. It codes for CASSQAMTSGRPYEQYF. V is TRBV3-1 and J is TRBJ2-7, with 13 bases lining up with TRBD2. Germline CDR1 LGHDT, CDR2 YNNKEL (reference sequence). Trimming cost V 1 base and J 2 bases; bases outside gene matches: 5. The CDR3 runs to 17 residues.

This clone was seen repeatedly, ten times or more. The chain recombines TRBV9 with TRBJ2-3, with 7 bases aligning to TRBD2. Germline V gene data show CDR1 as SGDLS and CDR2 as YYNGEE. The CDR3 spans 17 residues. V gave up 2 bases and J gave up 1 base; unmatched junction bases: 10. The CDR3 nucleotides read TGTGCCAGCAGCGTCTGGGGTGGCGGGAGAGGCACAGATACGCAGTATTTT. Translating it yields CASSVWGGGRGTDTQYF.

About this clone itself: Being one base from a much bigger clone, this may be a read error. This sequence joins TRBV27 and TRBJ2-1; TRBD1 aligns across 10 bases. Germline V gene lookup returns CDR1 MNHEY and CDR2 SMNVEV (reference sequence). J was trimmed by 8 bases and V by 2 bases; bases with no gene match: 9. The CDR3 totals 16 residues. The CDR3 DNA follows: TGTGCCAGCAGTTTAGGATGGGACAGGGGTGGGCATGAGCAGTTCTTC. Its translation is CASSLGWDRGGHEQFF.

Ten or more counts support this clone. The chain employs TRBV28 and TRBJ1-2; unclear D gene. Germline lookup yields CDR1 MDHEN and CDR2 SYDVKM. Trimming took off 6 bases at V and 5 bases at J, with 7 bases between the two ends. The CDR3 extends over 11 amino acids. CDR3 sequence (DNA): TGTGCCAGCAGCTCCAGTTATGGCTACACCTTC. This codes for CASSSSYGYTF.

The sample holds many counts of this clone. The V call is TRBV20-1, the J call TRBJ2-5; 14 nucleotides line up with TRBD2. This CDR3 has 20 amino acids. From germline, CDR1 is DFQATT and CDR2 SNEGSKA (reference sequence). The trim removed 0 bases at V and 0 bases at J, leaving 12 bases unmatched. This CDR3 reads CSARDLGGLAGEIYQETQYF. DNA of the CDR3: TGCAGTGCTAGAGATCTTGGGGGACTAGCGGGAGAGATTTACCAAGAGACCCAGTACTTC.

With respect to this clone: Within the sample, other DNA sequences also encode this same CDR3. V gene TRBV14 combines with J gene TRBJ2-3; 7 nucleotides agree with TRBD1. The V gene end was trimmed by 4 bases and the J gene end by 5 bases; junction bases not matched to a gene: 9. This CDR3 has 15 amino acids. Germline CDR1 reads SGHDN; CDR2 reads FVKESK. The CDR3 DNA follows: TGTGCCAGCAGCCCGCGGACAGGCGTTGGAGATACGCAGTATTTT. This translates into CASSPRTGVGDTQYF.

In this sample, this clone turned up many times. V is TRBV6-2 or TRBV6-3 and J is TRBJ2-3; 8 nucleotides line up with TRBD2. J was trimmed by 4 bases and V by 2 bases; bases with no gene match: 5. The germline CDR1 and CDR2 sequences are MNHEY and SVGEGT. The CDR3 has 15 amino acids. CDR3 loop: CASSYRSGRADTQYF. Written as DNA, the CDR3 is TGTGCCAGCAGTTACCGAAGCGGGAGAGCAGATACGCAGTATTTT.